What follows are 25 T cell receptor beta chains derived from one specimen sequenced in a study of blood T cell repertoires in COVID-19. Generated by immunoSEQ multiplex PCR, the TCRdb table keeps only in-frame clones and is missing some. The sample yields under 100,000 clones, over 80% seen once. Sequencing input: peripheral blood. The receptors were sampled from a woman between 70 and 85 years old with active or convalescent COVID-19.

V gene TRBV5-1 combines with J gene TRBJ1-6; 8 nucleotides match TRBD1. The V gene end was trimmed by 4 bases and the J gene end by 6 bases; junction bases not matched to a gene: 6. The V gene's germline CDR1 is SGHRS and CDR2 YFSETQ. CDR3 length: 15 amino acids. Here the CDR3 reads CASSTDRGPNSPLHF. The CDR3 nucleotides are TGCGCCAGCAGCACCGACAGGGGCCCTAATTCACCCCTCCACTTT.

The rearrangement uses TRBV11-2 and TRBJ1-2; 8 positions match TRBD1. The junction had 9 bases not matched to a gene; V was cut back by 5 bases and J by 4 bases. The CDR3 contains 15 residues. CDR1 SGHAT and CDR2 FQNNGV come from the germline V gene. The CDR3 here is CASSPIGTGSYGYTF. In DNA, the CDR3 is TGTGCCAGCAGCCCTATCGGGACAGGCTCCTATGGCTACACCTTC. The full variable domain, its missing parts supplied by reference TRBV11-2 and TRBJ1-2, is EAGVAQSPRYKIIEKRQSVAFWCNPISGHATLYWYQQILGQGPKLLIQFQNNGVVDDSQLPKDRFSAERLKGVDSTLKIQPAKLEDSAVYLCASSPIGTGSYGYTFGSGTRLTVV.

This clone was picked up a small number of times. The CDR3 DNA reads as TGTGCCAGCAGCCAAGACAGGGGGCACCACCAAGAGACCCAGTACTTC. Encoded protein: CASSQDRGHHQETQYF. The chain carries TRBV3-1 (or the pseudogene TRBV3-2) and TRBJ2-5; TRBD1 matches 8 bases. V shed 0 bases, J shed 0 bases, and the junction held 3 bases outside the gene matches. The CDR3 runs 16 residues. Per germline, CDR1 LGHDT and CDR2 YNNKEL (reference sequence).

The gene calls are TRBV9 and TRBJ1-2, with 7 bases identical to TRBD1. The V gene end was trimmed by 2 bases and the J gene end by 4 bases; junction bases not matched to a gene: 8. Germline V gene data show CDR1 as SGDLS and CDR2 as YYNGEE. This CDR3 spans 15 amino acids. CDR3 amino acids: CASSVTGASSYGYTF. CDR3 coding DNA: TGTGCCAGCAGCGTTACAGGGGCCTCTTCCTATGGCTACACCTTC.

This chain links TRBV19 with TRBJ1-6, with D possibly matching TRBD1 (5 bases). The V end was cut by 3 bases, the J end by 7 bases, with 13 bases between. The CDR3 loop spans 15 amino acids. Germline V lookup: CDR1 LNHDA, CDR2 SQIVND (reference sequence). The CDR3 nucleotides read TGTGCCAGTAGTATTCCGGGACTACTCAATTCACCCCTCCACTTT. Translated, it gives CASSIPGLLNSPLHF.

This clone appeared a few times. The rearrangement uses TRBV7-9 and TRBJ1-3, with D unclear. The CDR3 is 15 residues long. Trimming removed 5 bases from V and 0 bases from J, with 11 bases in between. Germline CDR1 and CDR2: SEHNR and FQNEAQ (reference sequence). CDR3 bases: TGTGCCAGCAGCCCGAAGAGGTCCTCTGGAAACACCATATATTTT. It encodes CASSPKRSSGNTIYF.

As DNA, the CDR3 is TGTGCCAGCGCAAGGGGGGGCTCTGGGGCCAACGTCCTGACTTTC. This translates into CASARGGSGANVLTF. The chain joins TRBV6-6 to TRBJ2-6; maybe TRBD2 (7 bases). V was pared by 8 bases and J by 0 bases, with 11 bases between. CDR3 length equals 15 residues. CDR1 is MNHNY and CDR2 is SVGAGI in the germline V gene (reference sequence).

The rearrangement links TRBV4-2 to TRBJ1-2; 8 bases are shared with TRBD1. The germline CDR1 and CDR2 sequences are LGHNA and YNFKEQ. V was pared by 1 base and J by 4 bases, with 11 bases of the junction left unmatched. This CDR3 spans 17 amino acids. The CDR3 loop is CASSQGYRDRNTYGYTF. CDR3 DNA: TGTGCCAGCAGCCAAGGATACCGGGACAGGAATACCTATGGCTACACCTTC.

The chain joins TRBV6-6 to TRBJ1-5; TRBD1 might be the D (5 bases). This CDR3 contains 13 residues. The V end was cut by 7 bases, the J end by 5 bases, with 12 bases between. Germline V gene sequence: CDR1 MNHNY, CDR2 SVGAGI (reference sequence). CDR3 nucleotide sequence: TGTGCCAGCAATCCGGGGGGAGATCAGCCCCAGCATTTT. This gives the protein CASNPGGDQPQHF.

This chain uses TRBV12-3 or TRBV12-4 with TRBJ1-6, with 8 bases aligning to TRBD1. The trim removed 5 bases at V and 10 bases at J, leaving 4 bases unmatched. The CDR3 is made up of 13 amino acids. CDR3 sequence: CASSPRTGSPLHF. As DNA, the CDR3 is TGTGCCAGCAGTCCACGGACAGGGTCACCCCTCCACTTT.

This clone was observed a handful of times. J is TRBJ2-2 and V is TRBV25-1; 7 bases are a match to TRBD2. From germline, CDR1 is MGHDK and CDR2 SYGVNS. Trimming removed 6 bases from V and 7 bases from J; junction bases left unmatched: 2. The CDR3 covers 12 residues. The CDR3: CASRGGFGELFF. The CDR3 DNA follows: TGTGCCAGCAGGGGGGGGTTCGGGGAGCTGTTTTTT.

The chain employs TRBV6-5 and TRBJ2-7; 9 bases map to TRBD1. Losses at the gene ends were 6 bases for V and 5 bases for J; bases not matched to a gene: 5. Per germline, CDR1 MNHEY and CDR2 SVGAGI. This CDR3 is 13 amino acids long. The CDR3: CASRGTGRHEQYF. The CDR3 bases are TGTGCCAGCAGAGGGACAGGGAGACACGAGCAGTACTTC.

V gene TRBV5-1 combines with J gene TRBJ2-1; weak D call: TRBD2 (6 bases). Germline CDR1 and CDR2: SGHRS and YFSETQ. The germline V and J ends were trimmed by 4 bases and 1 base, with 12 bases remaining between them. CDR3 length: 15 residues. CDR3 loop: CASSVRGGSYNEQFF. The DNA of the CDR3 is TGCGCCAGCAGCGTCCGTGGGGGGTCCTACAATGAGCAGTTCTTC.

V gene TRBV28 combines with J gene TRBJ1-1; no definite D call. The germline gives CDR1 MDHEN, CDR2 SYDVKM. The V end lost 6 bases, the J end lost 1 base, and 12 bases lay between the germline ends. The CDR3 runs 14 residues. CDR3 sequence: CASSTPNENTEAFF. The CDR3 DNA is TGTGCCAGCAGCACCCCTAACGAGAACACTGAAGCTTTCTTT.

The V gene is TRBV5-1, the J gene TRBJ2-3, with 11 positions matching TRBD1. After removal of 4 bases from V and 4 bases from J, the junction contained 8 bases not matched to a gene. Germline CDR1 is SGHRS and CDR2 is YFSETQ. The CDR3 has 16 residues. Written as DNA, the CDR3 is TGCGCCAGCAGCAGGACAGGGGGCGCTGAGCCAGATACGCAGTATTTT. Translation: CASSRTGGAEPDTQYF.

The chain combines TRBV10-3 with TRBJ2-6; tentative D call: TRBD2 (5 bases). This CDR3 region has 14 residues. Germline V gives CDR1 ENHRY, CDR2 SYGVKD. Trimming shortened V by 6 bases and J by 6 bases, and 12 bases separated the two germline ends. DNA of the CDR3: TGTGCCATCAGGACTACCTTTCCGGCCAACGTCCTGACTTTC. Translation gives CAIRTTFPANVLTF.

The V call is TRBV19, the J call TRBJ2-1; unclear D gene. The V end lost 4 bases, the J end lost 9 bases, and 13 bases lay between the germline ends. The length of the CDR3 is 13 residues. The germline CDR1 and CDR2 sequences are LNHDA and SQIVND (reference sequence). The CDR3 DNA reads TGTGCCAGTAGTAAGTTCGAGACACCTGAGCAGTTCTTC. It specifies CASSKFETPEQFF.

The rearrangement joins TRBV7-9 to TRBJ1-1; a weak D match, TRBD1 (6 bases). Trimming pared 5 bases from V and 3 bases from J, leaving 13 bases between. The CDR3 length is 14 residues. The germline CDR1 and CDR2 sequences are SEHNR and FQNEAQ (reference sequence). The CDR3 DNA sequence: TGTGCCAGCAGCGTTGGTCAGGGGCACACTGAAGCTTTCTTT. Translated: CASSVGQGHTEAFF.

The chain uses TRBV5-4 and TRBJ1-1; TRBD1 aligns across 9 bases. Germline V gives CDR1 SGHNT, CDR2 YYREEE (reference sequence). J was trimmed by 11 bases and V by 2 bases; bases with no gene match: 13. The CDR3 totals 15 residues. CDR3 in DNA: TGTGCCAGCAGCTTAGACGGGACAGGGTTAGGGGGGGCTTTCTTT. Its protein is CASSLDGTGLGGAFF.

This chain uses TRBV5-1 with TRBJ1-1; unclear D gene. The CDR3 totals 13 residues. V lost 3 bases to trimming and J lost 2 bases, with 8 bases between them. The germline V gene encodes CDR1 SGHRS and CDR2 YFSETQ. This CDR3 reads CASSSLPNTEAFF. DNA for the CDR3: TGCGCCAGCAGCTCCCTCCCCAACACTGAAGCTTTCTTT.

This clone was observed once. The chain is built from TRBV6-2 or TRBV6-3 and TRBJ1-1, with 10 positions matching TRBD1. V was clipped by 5 bases and J by 4 bases; unmatched bases: 10. The CDR3 sequence is 16 residues long. The germline gives CDR1 MNHEY, CDR2 SVGEGT. The CDR3 loop is CASSRVTGGAGTEAFF. CDR3 DNA sequence: TGTGCCAGCAGTCGAGTGACAGGGGGCGCGGGCACTGAAGCTTTCTTT.

CDR3 sequence reads: CASSRGPGPTDTQYF. As DNA, the CDR3 is TGCGCCAGCAGCAGGGGGCCCGGGCCCACAGATACGCAGTATTTT. The V and J genes are TRBV5-1 and TRBJ2-3; 7 bases are a match to TRBD1. After removal of 4 bases from V and 2 bases from J, the junction contained 7 bases not matched to a gene. CDR3 length equals 15 residues. Germline V gene data show CDR1 as SGHRS and CDR2 as YFSETQ.

Only one count was recorded for this clone. The chain uses TRBV7-9 and TRBJ2-2; TRBD2 might be the D (5 bases). The V gene's germline CDR1 is SEHNR and CDR2 FQNEAQ (reference sequence). Trimming cost V 8 bases and J 6 bases, with 13 bases left between them. The CDR3 consists of 13 residues. CDR3 protein: CASSFEGPGELFF. CDR3 DNA: TGTGCCAGCTCGTTCGAGGGTCCCGGGGAGCTGTTTTTT.

This clone was observed a single time. The chain recombines TRBV27 with TRBJ1-5; TRBD1 might be the D (6 bases). V shed 3 bases and J shed 3 bases, with 9 bases lying between them. Per germline, CDR1 MNHEY and CDR2 SMNVEV (reference sequence). The length of the CDR3 is 14 residues. CDR3: CASSFRGDNQPQHF. Here the CDR3 DNA reads TGTGCCAGCAGTTTCAGGGGAGACAATCAGCCCCAGCATTTT.

The chain recombines TRBV24-1 with TRBJ2-6; 9 nucleotides match TRBD1. Germline V gene sequence: CDR1 KGHDR, CDR2 SFDVKD. V was clipped by 4 bases and J by 4 bases; unmatched bases: 10. The CDR3 contains 18 residues. CDR3: CATSDPGGTGNGANVLTF. The CDR3 bases are TGTGCCACCAGTGACCCGGGCGGGACAGGGAACGGGGCCAACGTCCTGACTTTC.